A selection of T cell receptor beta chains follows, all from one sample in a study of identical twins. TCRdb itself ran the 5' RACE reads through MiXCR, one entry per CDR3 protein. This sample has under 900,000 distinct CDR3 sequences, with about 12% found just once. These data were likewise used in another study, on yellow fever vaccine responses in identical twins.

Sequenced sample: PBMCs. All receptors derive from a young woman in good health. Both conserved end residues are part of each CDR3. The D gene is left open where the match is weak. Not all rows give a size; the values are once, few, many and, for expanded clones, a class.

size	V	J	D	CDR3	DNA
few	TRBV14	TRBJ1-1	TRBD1	CASSPGTGWDTEAFF	TGTGCCAGCAGCCCGGGGACAGGGTGGGACACTGAAGCTTTCTTT
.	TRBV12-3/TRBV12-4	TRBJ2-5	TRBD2	CASSLSPGGETQYF	TGTGCCAGCAGTTTATCCCCGGGGGGAGAGACCCAGTACTTC
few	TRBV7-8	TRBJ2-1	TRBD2	CASSLGGGTSGSNEQFF	TGTGCCAGCAGCTTGGGCGGAGGGACTAGCGGGAGCAATGAGCAGTTCTTC
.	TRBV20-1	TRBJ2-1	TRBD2	CSAQPRGSGGIDEQFF	TGCAGTGCCCAACCCCGCGGGAGCGGGGGCATTGATGAGCAGTTCTTC
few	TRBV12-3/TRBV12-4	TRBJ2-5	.	CASRSGGLETQYF	TGTGCCAGCAGGTCCGGGGGGCTGGAGACCCAGTACTTC
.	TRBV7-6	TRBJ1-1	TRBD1	CASSLEGASSGNTEAFF	TGTGCCAGCAGCTTGGAGGGGGCGAGCTCCGGAAACACTGAAGCTTTCTTT
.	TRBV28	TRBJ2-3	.	CASSHPRDTQYF	TGTGCCAGCAGCCACCCAAGGGATACGCAGTATTTT
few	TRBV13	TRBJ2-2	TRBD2	CASSLVAGLGRTGELFF	TGTGCCAGCAGCTTAGTAGCGGGACTAGGAAGGACCGGGGAGCTGTTTTTT
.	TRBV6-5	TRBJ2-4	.	CASSNPGGKNIQYF	TGTGCCAGCAGTAACCCCGGGGGCAAAAACATTCAGTACTTC
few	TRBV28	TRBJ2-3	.	CASSSAGPITDTQYF	TGTGCCAGCAGTTCGGCAGGGCCGATCACAGATACGCAGTATTTT
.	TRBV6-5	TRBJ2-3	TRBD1	CASSYYLTGGSTDTQYF	TGTGCCAGCAGTTACTACCTAACAGGGGGTAGCACAGATACGCAGTATTTT
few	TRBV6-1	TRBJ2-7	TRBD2	CASSPEKLAGGVSYEQYF	TGTGCCAGCAGCCCCGAGAAGCTAGCGGGAGGGGTGTCCTACGAGCAGTACTTC
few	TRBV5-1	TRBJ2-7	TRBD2	CASTAGGTAPYEQYF	TGCGCCAGCACCGCGGGAGGGACAGCGCCCTACGAGCAGTACTTC
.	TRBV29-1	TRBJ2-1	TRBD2	CSVEVGPSGGQQFF	TGCAGCGTTGAAGTGGGGCCTAGCGGGGGCCAGCAGTTCTTC
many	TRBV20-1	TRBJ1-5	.	CSARETSNQPQHF	TGCAGTGCTAGAGAAACGAGCAATCAGCCCCAGCATTTT
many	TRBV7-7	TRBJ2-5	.	CASLRKRETQYF	TGTGCCAGCCTTAGGAAACGAGAGACCCAGTACTTC
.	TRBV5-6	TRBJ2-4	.	CAMSPGLKSLAKNIQYF	TGTGCCATGAGCCCGGGACTCAAGAGCTTAGCCAAAAACATTCAGTACTTC
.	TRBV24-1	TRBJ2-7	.	CATSDCRDRMNYEQYF	TGTGCCACCAGTGATTGCCGGGACCGCATGAACTACGAGCAGTACTTC
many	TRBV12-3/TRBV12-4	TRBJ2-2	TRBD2	CASSLVAGAAGELFF	TGTGCCAGCAGTTTAGTAGCGGGGGCGGCCGGGGAGCTGTTTTTT
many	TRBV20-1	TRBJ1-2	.	CSASPIRDYGYTF	TGCAGTGCTAGTCCAATTCGTGACTATGGCTACACCTTC
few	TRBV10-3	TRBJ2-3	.	CAIKGSGPDTQYF	TGTGCCATCAAGGGTTCGGGACCAGATACGCAGTATTTT
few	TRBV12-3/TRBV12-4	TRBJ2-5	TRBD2	CASSPGVAGGRIQETQYF	TGTGCCAGCAGCCCCGGGGTAGCGGGAGGGCGGATCCAAGAGACCCAGTACTTC
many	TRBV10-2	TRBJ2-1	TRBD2	CASREGGGANEQFF	TGCGCCAGCAGGGAAGGCGGGGGGGCTAATGAGCAGTTCTTC
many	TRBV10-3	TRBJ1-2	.	CAIRGDPTDGYTF	TGTGCCATCAGGGGGGATCCCACAGATGGCTACACCTTC
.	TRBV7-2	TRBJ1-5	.	CASSLGGETQHF	TGTGCCAGCAGCTTAGGGGGAGAAACCCAGCATTTT
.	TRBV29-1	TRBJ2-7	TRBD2	CSVRTSGLYEQYF	TGCAGCGTACGGACTAGCGGACTCTACGAGCAGTACTTC
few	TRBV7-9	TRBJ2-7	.	CASSPYGPGVYEQYF	TGTGCCAGCAGCCCCTACGGGCCCGGAGTGTACGAGCAGTACTTC
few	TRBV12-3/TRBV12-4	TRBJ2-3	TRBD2	CASRGLAGGFSTDTQYF	TGTGCCAGCAGAGGACTAGCGGGGGGGTTCAGCACAGATACGCAGTATTTT
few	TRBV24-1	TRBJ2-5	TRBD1	CATSASPGQIGEETQYF	TGTGCCACCAGTGCATCGCCGGGACAGATCGGGGAAGAGACCCAGTACTTC
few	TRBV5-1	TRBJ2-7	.	CASGKDSSEQYF	TGCGCCAGCGGTAAGGACAGTAGCGAGCAGTACTTC
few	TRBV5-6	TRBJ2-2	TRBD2	CASSKLAGASGELFF	TGTGCCAGCAGCAAACTAGCGGGAGCCAGCGGGGAGCTGTTTTTT
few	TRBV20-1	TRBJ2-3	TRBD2	CSARDLAGRRDTQYF	TGCAGTGCTAGGGATCTAGCGGGGAGGCGCGATACGCAGTATTTT
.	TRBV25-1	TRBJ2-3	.	CASSEWAGSTDTQYF	TGTGCCAGCAGTGAATGGGCAGGGAGCACAGATACGCAGTATTTT
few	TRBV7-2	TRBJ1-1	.	CAISYRNTEAFF	TGTGCCATTTCATACCGGAACACTGAAGCTTTCTTT
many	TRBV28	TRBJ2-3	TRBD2	CASSFHTSGGARDTQYF	TGTGCCAGCAGTTTCCATACCAGCGGGGGGGCTAGAGATACGCAGTATTTT
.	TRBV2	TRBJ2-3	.	CASSEEGYSTDTQYF	TGTGCCAGCAGTGAAGAAGGTTACAGCACAGATACGCAGTATTTT
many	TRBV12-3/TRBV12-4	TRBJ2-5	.	CASRRGSGTETQYF	TGTGCCAGCAGACGGGGGTCCGGCACAGAGACCCAGTACTTC
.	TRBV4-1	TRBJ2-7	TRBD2	CASSRLAGVYEQYF	TGCGCCAGCAGTAGACTAGCGGGAGTATACGAGCAGTACTTC
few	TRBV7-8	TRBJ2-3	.	CASSLARLADTQYF	TGTGCCAGCAGCTTAGCTCGACTAGCAGATACGCAGTATTTT
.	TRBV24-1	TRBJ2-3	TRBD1	CATSDEDRTTDTQYF	TGTGCCACCAGTGATGAGGACAGGACCACAGATACGCAGTATTTT
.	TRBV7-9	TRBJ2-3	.	CASSLVRGTQYF	TGTGCCAGCAGCTTAGTCCGGGGTACGCAGTATTTT
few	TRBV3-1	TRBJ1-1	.	CASSQDLRGWTEAFF	TGTGCCAGCAGCCAAGATCTCCGGGGATGGACTGAAGCTTTCTTT
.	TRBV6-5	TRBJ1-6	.	CASSSSQGHNSPLHF	TGTGCCAGCAGTTCGTCACAGGGACATAATTCACCCCTCCACTTT
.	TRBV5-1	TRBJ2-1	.	CASSFIGGDRNEQFF	TGCGCCAGCAGCTTTATCGGGGGGGACAGGAATGAGCAGTTCTTC
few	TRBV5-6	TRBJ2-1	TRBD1	CASSRTGVLDEQFF	TGTGCCAGCAGCCGGACAGGGGTTTTGGATGAGCAGTTCTTC
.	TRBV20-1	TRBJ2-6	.	CSARDEAAGANVLTF	TGCAGTGCTAGAGATGAGGCAGCTGGGGCCAACGTCCTGACTTTC
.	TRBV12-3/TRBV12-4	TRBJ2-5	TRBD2	CASSDGLAGFQETQYF	TGTGCCAGCAGCGACGGACTAGCGGGGTTCCAAGAGACCCAGTACTTC
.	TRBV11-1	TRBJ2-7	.	CASSLVRGGTAYEQYF	TGTGCCAGCAGCTTGGTACGGGGCGGGACGGCCTACGAGCAGTACTTC
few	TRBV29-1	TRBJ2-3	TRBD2	CSSSGSGTDTQYF	TGCAGCTCTAGCGGGAGTGGGACAGATACGCAGTATTTT
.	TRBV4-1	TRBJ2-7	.	CASSQDLGRGSYEQYF	TGCGCCAGCAGCCAAGATCTTGGCAGGGGTAGCTACGAGCAGTACTTC
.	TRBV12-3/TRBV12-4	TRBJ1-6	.	CASRRLGALDSPLHF	TGTGCCAGCAGGAGGCTTGGGGCCTTGGATTCACCCCTCCACTTT
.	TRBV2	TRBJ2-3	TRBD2	CASSAFSGSGDTQYF	TGTGCCAGCAGTGCCTTTAGCGGGAGCGGAGATACGCAGTATTTT
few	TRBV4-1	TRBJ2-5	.	CASSRGPGPHQETQYF	TGCGCCAGCAGCCGAGGGCCGGGACCGCACCAAGAGACCCAGTACTTC
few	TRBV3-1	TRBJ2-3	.	CASSPEAAGQRADTQYF	TGTGCCAGCAGCCCAGAAGCCGCGGGACAGCGGGCAGATACGCAGTATTTT
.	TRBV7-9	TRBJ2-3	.	CASSDTGGSSGSDTQYF	TGTGCCAGCAGCGATACGGGGGGCTCCTCGGGATCGGATACGCAGTATTTT